This section outlines one T cell receptor beta chain sequence together with its context. Assay used: immunoSEQ multiplex PCR; TCRdb lists only in-frame clones, some missing. Of 150,000 or so clones in the sample, 80% to 95% are singletons; the top ten hold more than 4.5%. The data were obtained in a study of control samples from healthy donors and cancer patients. Trimming cost V 4 bases and J 3 bases, with 16 bases left between them. This CDR3 region has 15 residues. The germline gives CDR1 SGHKS, CDR2 YYEKEE (reference sequence). The TCR sequence derives from a man younger than 35 in good health. The chain is built from TRBV5-5 and TRBJ1-2; a possible D gene is TRBD1 (5 bases). What was sequenced was blood. CDR3 DNA: TGTGCCAGCAGCACTGGGGGTGTAGGGTACTATGGCTACACCTTC. Amino acid sequence: CASSTGGVGYYGYTF.